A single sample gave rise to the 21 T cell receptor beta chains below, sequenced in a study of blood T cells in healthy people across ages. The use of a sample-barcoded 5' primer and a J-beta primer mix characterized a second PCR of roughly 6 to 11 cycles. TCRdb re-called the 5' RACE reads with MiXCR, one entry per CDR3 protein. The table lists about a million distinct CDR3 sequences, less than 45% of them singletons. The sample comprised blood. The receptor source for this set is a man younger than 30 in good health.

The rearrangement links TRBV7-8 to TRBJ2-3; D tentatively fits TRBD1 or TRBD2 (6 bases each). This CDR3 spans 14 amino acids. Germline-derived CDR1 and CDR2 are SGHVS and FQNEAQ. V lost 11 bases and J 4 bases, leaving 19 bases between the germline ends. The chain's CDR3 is CAGAQGGYADTQYF. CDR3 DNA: TGTGCCGGCGCTCAAGGGGGGTACGCAGATACGCAGTATTTT.

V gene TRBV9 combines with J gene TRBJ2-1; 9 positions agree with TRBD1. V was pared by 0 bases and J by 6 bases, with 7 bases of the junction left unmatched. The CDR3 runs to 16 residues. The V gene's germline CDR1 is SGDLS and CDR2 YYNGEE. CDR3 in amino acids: CASSVDGTGLVNEQFF. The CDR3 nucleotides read TGTGCCAGCAGCGTAGACGGGACAGGGTTGGTCAATGAGCAGTTCTTC.

CDR3 DNA: TGCAGTGCCCGACCGACAGGGACTTTTAATTCACCCCTCCACTTT. It codes for CSARPTGTFNSPLHF. The genes are TRBV20-1 and TRBJ1-6; 7 nucleotides agree with TRBD1. Germline V gives CDR1 DFQATT, CDR2 SNEGSKA (reference sequence). The CDR3 is 15 residues long. The V segment lost 6 bases and the J segment 6 bases; nucleotides outside the gene matches: 11.

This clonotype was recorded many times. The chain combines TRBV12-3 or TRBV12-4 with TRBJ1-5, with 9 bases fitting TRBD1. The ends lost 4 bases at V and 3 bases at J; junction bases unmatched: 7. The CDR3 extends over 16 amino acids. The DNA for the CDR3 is TGTGCCAGCAGTTCCAGTGGGACAGGGAACAATCAGCCCCAGCATTTT. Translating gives CASSSSGTGNNQPQHF.

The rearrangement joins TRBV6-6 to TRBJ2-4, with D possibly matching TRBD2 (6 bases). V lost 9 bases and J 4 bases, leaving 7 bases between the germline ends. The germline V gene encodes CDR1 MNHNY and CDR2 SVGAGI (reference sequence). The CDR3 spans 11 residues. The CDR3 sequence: CASGGKNIQYF. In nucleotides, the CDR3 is TGTGCCAGTGGGGGGAAAAACATTCAGTACTTC.

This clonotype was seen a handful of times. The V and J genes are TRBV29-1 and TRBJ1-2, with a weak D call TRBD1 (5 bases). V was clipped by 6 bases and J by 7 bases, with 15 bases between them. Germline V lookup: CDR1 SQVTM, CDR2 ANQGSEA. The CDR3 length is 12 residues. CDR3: CSVGPRFPGYTF. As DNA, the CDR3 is TGCAGCGTGGGACCGCGGTTCCCTGGCTACACCTTC. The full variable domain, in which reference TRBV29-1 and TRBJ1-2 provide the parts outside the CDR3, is SAVISQKPSRDICQRGTSLTIQCQVDSQVTMMFWYRQQPGQSLTLIATANQGSEATYESGFVIDKFPISRPNLTFSTLTVSNMSPEDSSIYLCSVGPRFPGYTFGSGTRLTVV.

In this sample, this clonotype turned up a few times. The CDR3 here is CSASPMRGETQYF. The CDR3 DNA reads as TGCAGTGCTAGTCCGATGAGAGGAGAGACCCAGTACTTC. The chain combines TRBV20-1 with TRBJ2-5; D is unclear. Per germline, CDR1 DFQATT and CDR2 SNEGSKA (reference sequence). V shed 3 bases and J shed 4 bases, with 12 bases lying between them. The CDR3 extends over 13 amino acids.

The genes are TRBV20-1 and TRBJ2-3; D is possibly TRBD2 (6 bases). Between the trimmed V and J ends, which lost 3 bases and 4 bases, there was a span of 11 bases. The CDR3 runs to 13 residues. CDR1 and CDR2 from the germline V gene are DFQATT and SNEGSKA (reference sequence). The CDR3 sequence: CSARWRVADTQYF. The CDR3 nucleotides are TGCAGTGCTAGGTGGAGGGTGGCAGATACGCAGTATTTT.

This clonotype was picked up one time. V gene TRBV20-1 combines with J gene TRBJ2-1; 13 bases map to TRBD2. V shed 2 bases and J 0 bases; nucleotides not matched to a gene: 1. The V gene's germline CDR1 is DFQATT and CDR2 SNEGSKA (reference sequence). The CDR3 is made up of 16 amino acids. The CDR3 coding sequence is TGCAGTGCTAGAAGACTAGCGGGGGGCTCCTACAATGAGCAGTTCTTC. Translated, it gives CSARRLAGGSYNEQFF.

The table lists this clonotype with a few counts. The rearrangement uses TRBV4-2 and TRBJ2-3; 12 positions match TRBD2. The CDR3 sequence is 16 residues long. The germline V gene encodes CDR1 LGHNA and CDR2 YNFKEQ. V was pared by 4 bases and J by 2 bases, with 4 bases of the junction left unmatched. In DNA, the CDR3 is TGTGCCAGCAGCCGCGGACTAGCGGGGAACACAGATACGCAGTATTTT. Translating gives CASSRGLAGNTDTQYF.

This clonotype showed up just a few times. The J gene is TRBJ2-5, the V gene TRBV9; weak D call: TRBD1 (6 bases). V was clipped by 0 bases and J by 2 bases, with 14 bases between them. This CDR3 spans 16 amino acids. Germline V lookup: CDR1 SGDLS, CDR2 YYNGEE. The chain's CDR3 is CASSVAMGAYQETQYF. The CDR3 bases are TGTGCCAGCAGCGTAGCTATGGGGGCTTATCAAGAGACCCAGTACTTC.

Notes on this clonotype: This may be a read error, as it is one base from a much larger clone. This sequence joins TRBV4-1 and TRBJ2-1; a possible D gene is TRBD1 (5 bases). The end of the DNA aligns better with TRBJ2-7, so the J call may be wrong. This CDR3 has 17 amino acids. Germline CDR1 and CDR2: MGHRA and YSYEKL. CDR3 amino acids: CASSQELGASSYNEQYF. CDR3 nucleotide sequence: TGCGCCAGCAGCCAAGAGCTAGGGGCGAGCTCCTACAATGAGCAGTACTTC.

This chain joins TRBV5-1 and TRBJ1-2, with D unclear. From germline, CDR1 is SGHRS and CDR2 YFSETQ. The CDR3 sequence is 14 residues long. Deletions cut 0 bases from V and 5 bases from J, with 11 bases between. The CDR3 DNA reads TGCGCCAGCAGCTTGGAGGACCCGAGATATGGCTACACCTTC. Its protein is CASSLEDPRYGYTF. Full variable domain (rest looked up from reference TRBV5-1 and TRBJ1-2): KAGVTQTPRYLIKTRGQQVTLSCSPISGHRSVSWYQQTPGQGLQFLFEYFSETQRNKGNFPGRFSGRQFSNSRSEMNVSTLELGDSALYLCASSLEDPRYGYTFGSGTRLTVV.

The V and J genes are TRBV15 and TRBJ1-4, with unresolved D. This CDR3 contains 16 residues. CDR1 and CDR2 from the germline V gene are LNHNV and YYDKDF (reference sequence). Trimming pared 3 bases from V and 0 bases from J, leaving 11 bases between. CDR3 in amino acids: CATSRNRPATNEKLFF. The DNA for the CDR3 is TGTGCCACCAGCAGGAATCGACCCGCAACTAATGAAAAACTGTTTTTT.

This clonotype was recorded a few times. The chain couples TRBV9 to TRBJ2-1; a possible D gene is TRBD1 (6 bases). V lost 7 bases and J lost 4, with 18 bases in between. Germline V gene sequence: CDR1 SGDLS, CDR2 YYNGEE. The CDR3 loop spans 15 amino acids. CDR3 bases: TGTGCCAGCTACGACCGGGACACCAAATACAATGAGCAGTTCTTC. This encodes CASYDRDTKYNEQFF.

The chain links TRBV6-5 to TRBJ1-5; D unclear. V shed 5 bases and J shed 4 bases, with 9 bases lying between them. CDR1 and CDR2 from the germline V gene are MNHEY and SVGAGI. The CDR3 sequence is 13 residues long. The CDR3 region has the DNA TGTGCCAGCAGTGCATCAAGAAATCAGCCCCAGCATTTT. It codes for CASSASRNQPQHF.

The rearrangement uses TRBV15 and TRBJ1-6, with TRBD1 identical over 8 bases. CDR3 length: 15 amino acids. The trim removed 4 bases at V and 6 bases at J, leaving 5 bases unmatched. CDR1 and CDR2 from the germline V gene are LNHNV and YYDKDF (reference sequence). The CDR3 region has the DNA TGTGCCACCAGCACTTGGGACAGGCCTAATTCACCCCTCCACTTT. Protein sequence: CATSTWDRPNSPLHF.

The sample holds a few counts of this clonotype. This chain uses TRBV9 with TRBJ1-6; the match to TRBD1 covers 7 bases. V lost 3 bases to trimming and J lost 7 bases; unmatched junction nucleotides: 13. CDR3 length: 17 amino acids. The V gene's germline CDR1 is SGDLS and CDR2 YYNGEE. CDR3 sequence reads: CASSAGDRSMVNSPLHF. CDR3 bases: TGTGCCAGCAGCGCAGGGGACAGATCTATGGTAAATTCACCCCTCCACTTT.

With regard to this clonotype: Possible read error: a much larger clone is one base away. The CDR3 protein is CASSLGQAPDEQYF. The CDR3 DNA is TGTGCCAGCAGCTTAGGACAAGCCCCCGACGAGCAGTACTTC. The chain is built from TRBV7-2 and TRBJ2-7, with D unresolved. The CDR3 contains 14 residues. V lost 1 base and J 5 bases, leaving 12 bases between the germline ends. Per the germline V gene, CDR1 is SGHTA and CDR2 is FQGNSA.

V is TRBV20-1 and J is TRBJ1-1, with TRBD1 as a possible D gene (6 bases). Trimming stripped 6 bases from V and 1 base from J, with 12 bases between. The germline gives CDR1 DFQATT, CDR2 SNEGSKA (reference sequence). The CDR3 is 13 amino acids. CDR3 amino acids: CSAPGQTNTEAFF. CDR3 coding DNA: TGCAGTGCACCAGGACAGACGAACACTGAAGCTTTCTTT.

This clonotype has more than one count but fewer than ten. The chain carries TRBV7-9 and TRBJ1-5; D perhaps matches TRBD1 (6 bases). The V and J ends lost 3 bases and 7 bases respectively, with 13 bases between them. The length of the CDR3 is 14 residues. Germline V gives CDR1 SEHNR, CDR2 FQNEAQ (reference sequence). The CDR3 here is CASSLGHSKQPQHF. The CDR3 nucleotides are TGTGCCAGCAGCTTGGGACATTCCAAGCAGCCCCAGCATTTT.